This passage covers 17 T cell receptor beta chains from one sample sequenced in a study of blood T cells in healthy people across ages. Then a second PCR, running roughly 6 to 11 cycles, was carried out with a sample-barcoded 5' primer and a J-beta primer mix. TCRdb independently ran MiXCR on the 5' RACE reads; one entry per CDR3 protein. The sample contains 1.5 million to 2 million distinct CDR3 sequences, about 50% of which appear only once. Sequencing was performed on blood. These receptors came from a woman aged 40 to 49 in good health.

The V call is TRBV3-1, the J call TRBJ2-1; 11 positions agree with TRBD2. This CDR3 region has 21 residues. From germline, CDR1 is LGHDT and CDR2 YNNKEL (reference sequence). The V segment lost 3 bases and the J segment 2 bases; nucleotides outside the gene matches: 18. The CDR3 is CASSQNLLGASGGSTYNEQFF. DNA for the CDR3: TGTGCCAGCAGCCAGAACCTGCTTGGGGCTAGCGGGGGGTCTACCTACAATGAGCAGTTCTTC.

The rearrangement uses TRBV6-6 and TRBJ2-3; no clear D. CDR3 size: 12 residues. Germline CDR1 MNHNY, CDR2 SVGAGI (reference sequence). V was pared by 5 bases and J by 3 bases, with 6 bases between. The CDR3, as DNA: TGTGCCAGCAGTACAGTGACAGATACGCAGTATTTT. Its protein is CASSTVTDTQYF.

The rearrangement links TRBV9 to TRBJ2-3, with 14 bases matching TRBD2. This CDR3 is built from 18 residues. The V and J ends lost 3 bases and 0 bases, in that order; junction bases with no gene match: 6. Looked up from germline, CDR1 is SGDLS and CDR2 is YYNGEE. The CDR3 nucleotides read TGTGCCAGCAGCGGAAGGACTAGCGGGGGGTCTAGCACAGATACGCAGTATTTT. Translating gives CASSGRTSGGSSTDTQYF.

This clonotype was observed once. V and J are TRBV7-8 and TRBJ1-1; D unclear. Germline values: CDR1 SGHVS, CDR2 FQNEAQ. The CDR3 contains 15 residues. Trimming took off 0 bases at V and 8 bases at J, with 16 bases between the two ends. The CDR3 DNA reads as TGTGCCAGCAGCTTAGCGACCCCCGGGAGGACCGAAGCTTTCTTT. This encodes CASSLATPGRTEAFF.

This chain links TRBV6-2 or TRBV6-3 with TRBJ2-5, with 14 bases aligning to TRBD2. The V gene's germline CDR1 is MNHEY and CDR2 SVGEGT. V was clipped by 6 bases and J by 5 bases; unmatched bases: 14. This CDR3 contains 18 residues. The CDR3 bases are TGTGCCAGCAGCCAAAGAGGGACTAGCGGGGGAAGCGGGGAGACCCAGTACTTC. It translates to CASSQRGTSGGSGETQYF.

The V call is TRBV4-3, the J call TRBJ1-5, with D possibly being TRBD1 (6 bases). Germline V gives CDR1 LGHNA, CDR2 YSLEER. The CDR3 extends over 15 amino acids. The V end lost 3 bases, the J end lost 4 bases, and 13 bases lay between the germline ends. The DNA of the CDR3 is TGCGCCAGCAGCCAGGGTACAGGACAGAATCAGCCCCAGCATTTT. This gives the protein CASSQGTGQNQPQHF.

This clonotype has only a few counts. This CDR3 is CSARVTRLALESYEQYF. The CDR3 coding sequence is TGCAGTGCTAGAGTCACCAGACTAGCGTTGGAATCCTACGAGCAGTACTTC. The V gene is TRBV20-1, the J gene TRBJ2-7, with TRBD2 matching 8 bases. This CDR3 comprises 17 residues. The trim removed 1 base at V and 1 base at J, leaving 12 bases unmatched. Per germline, CDR1 DFQATT and CDR2 SNEGSKA (reference sequence).

CDR3 amino acids: CSVDSRVHPYGYTF. The CDR3 DNA reads TGCAGCGTTGACTCCCGGGTGCATCCCTATGGCTACACCTTC. The J gene is TRBJ1-2, the V gene TRBV29-1; D not certain. With 3 bases removed from V and 4 bases from J, the gap between germline ends came to 15 bases. The length of the CDR3 is 14 residues. The germline V gene has CDR1 SQVTM and CDR2 ANQGSEA.

The CDR3: CASSPQILASSTDTQYF. The CDR3 DNA sequence: TGTGCCAGCAGTCCCCAAATTCTAGCGTCAAGCACAGATACGCAGTATTTT. V and J are TRBV12-3 or TRBV12-4 and TRBJ2-3; perhaps TRBD2 as D (6 bases). This CDR3 has 17 amino acids. V was shortened by 5 bases and J by 0 bases, with 18 bases between the two germline ends.

V usage is TRBV6-2 or TRBV6-3 and J usage is TRBJ1-2; D remains unclear. In germline, CDR1 is MNHEY, CDR2 SVGEGT. With 3 bases removed from V and 6 bases from J, the gap between germline ends came to 8 bases. CDR3 length: 12 amino acids. For the CDR3, the DNA is TGTGCCAGCAGTTATCCGACACATGGCTACACCTTC. Its protein product is CASSYPTHGYTF.

This clonotype was recorded at least ten times. This chain links TRBV9 with TRBJ2-7; D is unclear. The CDR3 has 11 amino acids. Per germline, CDR1 SGDLS and CDR2 YYNGEE. Trimming stripped 0 bases from V and 6 bases from J, with 4 bases between. The CDR3 coding sequence is TGTGCCAGCAGCGTAGGGGCCGAGCAGTACTTC. It translates to CASSVGAEQYF.

This clonotype appeared a few times. The rearrangement links TRBV6-2 or TRBV6-3 to TRBJ2-1; D uncertain. CDR1 MNHEY and CDR2 SVGEGT come from the germline V gene. Trimming stripped 4 bases from V and 10 bases from J, with 8 bases between. There are 11 residues in the CDR3. CDR3 nucleotides: TGTGCCAGCAGTTGGGCTCGAGAGCAGTTCTTC. It codes for CASSWAREQFF.

This clonotype was seen many times. The gene calls are TRBV11-2 and TRBJ2-1; D is unresolved. Germline V gene lookup returns CDR1 SGHAT and CDR2 FQNNGV. This CDR3 is built from 12 residues. V was trimmed by 3 bases and J by 5 bases, leaving 5 bases between them. CDR3: CASSLPDNEQFF. Here the CDR3 DNA reads TGTGCCAGCAGCTTGCCGGACAATGAGCAGTTCTTC.

In its sample, this clonotype was seen once. The V gene is TRBV7-9, the J gene TRBJ2-5; weak D call: TRBD2 (6 bases). The CDR3 extends over 15 amino acids. Trimming took 4 bases from V and 0 from J, leaving 12 bases between them. Germline CDR1 reads SEHNR; CDR2 reads FQNEAQ (reference sequence). Here the CDR3 DNA reads TGTGCCAGCAGCTCGACCCTAGCGTACCAAGAGACCCAGTACTTC. Amino acid sequence: CASSSTLAYQETQYF.

The chain is built from TRBV29-1 and TRBJ2-3, with TRBD2 as a possible D gene (7 bases). Germline V lookup: CDR1 SQVTM, CDR2 ANQGSEA. Trimming cost V 4 bases and J 8 bases, with 22 bases left between them. The CDR3 loop spans 15 amino acids. The CDR3 reads CSVVGGAHSPSTQYF. The CDR3 DNA reads TGCAGCGTTGTAGGGGGGGCTCATTCCCCAAGTACGCAGTATTTT.

The V call is TRBV12-5, the J call TRBJ2-3; 9 bases align to TRBD1. With 5 bases clipped from V and 5 bases from J, the junction kept 5 bases outside the gene matches. The CDR3 has 14 residues. Germline CDR1 is LGHNT and CDR2 is FRNRAP. This CDR3 reads CASGLLDRGDTQYF. CDR3 in DNA: TGTGCTAGTGGTCTCCTGGACAGGGGAGATACGCAGTATTTT.

The rearrangement links TRBV20-1 to TRBJ1-2; perhaps TRBD1 as D (5 bases). V shed 0 bases and J shed 0 bases, with 17 bases lying between them. Germline V CDR1 and CDR2: DFQATT, SNEGSKA (reference sequence). This CDR3 spans 17 amino acids. CDR3 sequence: CSARDMEGDPANYGYTF. Written as DNA, the CDR3 is TGCAGTGCTAGAGATATGGAAGGGGACCCAGCTAACTATGGCTACACCTTC.